Listed below are T cell receptor beta chains from one sample, sequenced in a study of T cells after yellow fever vaccination. TCRdb redid the calling of the 5' RACE reads with MiXCR, one entry per CDR3 protein. The sample yields 450,000 to 550,000 distinct CDR3 sequences, roughly a fifth seen once. Sequenced material: PBMCs, taken about 21 days after the first yellow fever vaccination. These receptor sequences come from a man between 18 and 29 years old who received the YFV17D yellow fever vaccine. The CDR3 runs from the conserved cysteine through the conserved F or W.

V gene	CDR3 protein
TRBV30	CAFSLAGADTQYF
TRBV7-3	CASSSGGSYNEQFF
TRBV6-2/TRBV6-3	CASRNFSGTGAYEQYF
TRBV3-1	CASSQVSGGERETQYF
TRBV3-1	CASSQVSVGATNEKLFF
TRBV20-1	CSARVRLAGWDTQYF
TRBV7-2	CASSSWAGFDTEAFF
TRBV4-1	CASSQGVGGRKLFF
TRBV12-3/TRBV12-4	CASAWGGDVDYGYTF
TRBV11-2	CASSWDSTDTQYF
TRBV6-1	CASRDTPGGVEAFF
TRBV4-2	CASSQGASKNIQYF
TRBV7-6	CASSLVAGASETQYF
TRBV12-3/TRBV12-4	CASSFPGLGVETQYF
TRBV30	CAWSTGNVHEQYF
TRBV5-1	CASSSDGTYNEQFF
TRBV20-1	CSASYREDTQYF
TRBV19	CASSLPQGNSPLHF
TRBV25-1	CASSGWTGTSYEQYF
TRBV24-1	CATSDSRGSSYNEQFF
TRBV4-1	CASSQWFPGDTGELFF
TRBV19	CASKRGGTDTQYF
TRBV7-2	CASSEGAGGQETQYF
TRBV7-2	CASSLADLMAYEQYF
TRBV12-3/TRBV12-4	CASTLGGRGIQYF
TRBV5-1	CASSLEAGVNTGELFF
TRBV5-4	CASRRLAGDFNEQFF
TRBV21-1	CASSHAGNVAFF
TRBV24-1	CATSDLLLGKFF
TRBV6-5	CASSPGFTLAFF
TRBV28	CASNLMNTEAFF
TRBV12-3/TRBV12-4	CASFTLRTNIQYF
TRBV25-1	CASSPRQGGDTQYF
TRBV10-1	CASSGANEETQYF
TRBV20-1	CSAQRSSGGVRNEQFF
TRBV12-3/TRBV12-4	CASSPTGLAGGYYNEQFF
TRBV20-1	CSARGGSTGELFF
TRBV7-9	CASSSGAGEVTDTQYF
TRBV3-1	CASSLGSFHYEQYF
TRBV4-2	CASSQNRGGVGEQYF
TRBV20-1	CSAYGQGKDTQYF
TRBV12-3/TRBV12-4	CASSLRGLAGAGNEQFF
TRBV4-3	CASSRGGGFTGELFF
TRBV5-1	CASSLGDREIHGYTF
TRBV12-3/TRBV12-4	CASSSNTDTQYF
TRBV10-3	CAISGPPGQGWIDTQYF
TRBV6-5	CASSYGTGATEAFF
TRBV28	CASSFGNNYGYTF
TRBV10-3	CAISETGSYNEQFF
TRBV7-2	CASSLVTDGSYEQYF
TRBV28	CASSLEQGPDPYGYTF
TRBV7-9	CASSLASSSRNYGYTF
TRBV10-3	CAISGAGPGELFF
TRBV12-3/TRBV12-4	CASSLWIGGGTDTQYF
TRBV12-3/TRBV12-4	CASRELGQSYEQYF
TRBV18	CASSPTTGNEQFF
TRBV6-1	CASGGGRTYNEQFF
TRBV18	CASSPPTGHIHSETQYF
TRBV24-1	CATSDPAGNSETQYF